Given below is one TCR beta chain in context. There are a few counts of this clone. Its antigen is not yet known. Per-nucleotide qualities are absent, and no much larger clonotype sits a single base away. The CDR3 measures 14 amino acids from cysteine to phenylalanine. Only CDR3 DNA remains: 42 bases, in frame from the first base. The germline V gene encodes CDR1 LNHNV and CDR2 YYDKDF (reference sequence). V gives up 0 bases and J gives up 3 bases, and the segment between their germline ends measures 9 bases. The data belong to a study of T cell changes during pregnancy in multiple sclerosis (dated by TCRdb to the late 2010s). With respect to the entire study: The study examined how the T cell repertoire changed over the course of pregnancy in women with multiple sclerosis.

The library came from the immunoSEQ multiplex PCR assay. The source is immuneACCESS, and TCRdb retained only in-frame sequences with V and J called. Part of the clones is not carried over; for the studies checked, unresolved V genes explain less than half of this, and the remainder is unexplained. The sample records about 60,000 clones, under 95% of which are singletons. Of the sample, roughly 0.2% is held by the ten largest clones. This receptor was taken from a female donor with multiple sclerosis, enrolled in a pregnancy study. Sequencing was performed on CD4+ T cells from peripheral blood mononuclear cells, taken in the second trimester of pregnancy. The chain uses TRBV15 and TRBJ2-7; TRBD2 could be the D gene, as 5 bases match. The CDR3 protein: CATSRDLEGYEQYF. The sequenced DNA: TGTGCCACCAGCAGAGATTTAGAGGGCTACGAGCAGTACTTC.